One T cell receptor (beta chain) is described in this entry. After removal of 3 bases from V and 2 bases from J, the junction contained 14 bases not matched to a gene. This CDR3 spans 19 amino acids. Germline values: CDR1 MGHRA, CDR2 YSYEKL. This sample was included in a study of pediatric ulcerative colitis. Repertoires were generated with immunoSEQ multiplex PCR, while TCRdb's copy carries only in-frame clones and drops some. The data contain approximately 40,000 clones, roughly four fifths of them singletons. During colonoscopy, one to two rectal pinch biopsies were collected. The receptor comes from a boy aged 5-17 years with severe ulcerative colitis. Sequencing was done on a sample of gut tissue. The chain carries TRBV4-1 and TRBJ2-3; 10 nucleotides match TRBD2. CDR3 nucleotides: TGCGCCAGCAGCCATTCCCCTGCGACTAGCGGGCCCCCCACAGATACGCAGTATTTT. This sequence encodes CASSHSPATSGPPTDTQYF.